This T cell receptor (beta chain) was captured by sequencing in a study of T-cell reconstitution after alpha-beta-depleted transplantation in children. Unique molecular identifiers were incorporated during preparation of the TCRbeta library. TCRdb ran MiXCR on the PCR reads and lists one entry per CDR3 protein. The sample contains about 540,000 distinct CDR3 sequences, 18% of which appear only once. This clonotype was picked up a small number of times. The CDR3 runs to 15 residues. Deletions cut 3 bases from V and 4 bases from J, with 13 bases between. CDR1 and CDR2 (germline): SGHVS, FQNEAQ. The source was PBMCs from the stem cell graft donor, collected from the stem cell graft. The J gene is TRBJ2-1, the V gene TRBV7-8; D not resolved. The clonotype comes from a human donor who donated a stem cell graft to a child with acute lymphoblastic leukemia. The CDR3 protein is CASSLFRTLYNEQFF. The CDR3 DNA is TGTGCCAGCAGCTTGTTTAGGACCCTTTACAATGAGCAGTTCTTC.